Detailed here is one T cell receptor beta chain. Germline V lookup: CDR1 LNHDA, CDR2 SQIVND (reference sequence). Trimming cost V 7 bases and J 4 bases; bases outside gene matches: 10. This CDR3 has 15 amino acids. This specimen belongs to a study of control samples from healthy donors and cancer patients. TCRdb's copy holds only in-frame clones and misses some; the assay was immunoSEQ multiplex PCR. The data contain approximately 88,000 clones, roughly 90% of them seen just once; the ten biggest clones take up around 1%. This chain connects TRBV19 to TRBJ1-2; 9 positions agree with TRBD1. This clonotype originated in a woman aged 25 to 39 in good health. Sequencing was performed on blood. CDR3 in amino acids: CASTEGTGFVYGYTF. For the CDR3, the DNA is TGTGCCAGTACCGAGGGGACAGGGTTCGTCTATGGCTACACCTTC.